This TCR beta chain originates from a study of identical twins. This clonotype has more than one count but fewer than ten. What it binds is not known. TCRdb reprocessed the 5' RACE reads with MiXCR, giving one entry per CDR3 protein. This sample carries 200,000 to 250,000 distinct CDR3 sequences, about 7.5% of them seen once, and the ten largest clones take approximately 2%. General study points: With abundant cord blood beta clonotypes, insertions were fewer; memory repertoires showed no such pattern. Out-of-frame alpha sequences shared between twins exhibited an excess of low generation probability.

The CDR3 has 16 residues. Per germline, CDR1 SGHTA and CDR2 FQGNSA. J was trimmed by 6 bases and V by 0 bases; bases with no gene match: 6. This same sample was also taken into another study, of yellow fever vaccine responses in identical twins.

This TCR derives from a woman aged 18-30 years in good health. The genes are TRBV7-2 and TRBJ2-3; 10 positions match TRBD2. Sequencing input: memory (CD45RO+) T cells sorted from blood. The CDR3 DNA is TGTGCCAGCAGCTTAGCTGCTAGCGGGAGTGTTGATACGCAGTATTTT. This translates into CASSLAASGSVDTQYF. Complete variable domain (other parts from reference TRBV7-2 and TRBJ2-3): GAGVSQSPSNKVTEKGKDVELRCDPISGHTALYWYRQSLGQGLEFLIYFQGNSAPDKSGLPSDRFSAERTGGSVSTLTIQRTQQEDSAVYLCASSLAASGSVDTQYFGPGTRLTVL.